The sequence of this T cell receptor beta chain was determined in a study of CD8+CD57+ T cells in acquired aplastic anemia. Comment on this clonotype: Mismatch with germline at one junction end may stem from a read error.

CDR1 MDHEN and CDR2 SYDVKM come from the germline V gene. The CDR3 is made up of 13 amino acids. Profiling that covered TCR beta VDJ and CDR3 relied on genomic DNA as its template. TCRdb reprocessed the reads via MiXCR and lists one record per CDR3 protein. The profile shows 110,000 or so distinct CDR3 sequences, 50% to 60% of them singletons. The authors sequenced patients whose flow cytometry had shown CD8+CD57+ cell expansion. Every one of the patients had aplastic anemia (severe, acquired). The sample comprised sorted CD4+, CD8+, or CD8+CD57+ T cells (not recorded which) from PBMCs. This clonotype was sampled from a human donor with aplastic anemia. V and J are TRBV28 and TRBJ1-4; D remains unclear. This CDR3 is CASSLVGSGVHAF. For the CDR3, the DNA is TGTGCCAGCAGTTTGGTTGGATCCGGGGTCCACGCCTTT.